This TCR beta chain was sequenced in a study of breast tumors, draining lymph nodes, adjacent tissues listed by TCRdb under 2016. For the wider study: TCR beta repertoires were compared across tumor, adjacent nontumor tissue and axillary lymph nodes obtained from breast cancer patients. In human breast cancer, the study set out to assess how tumor, surrounding tissue and draining lymph node repertoires relate to one another and whether T cells might be exchanged between them. General study outcomes and caveats: Tumor T-cell repertoires showed less diversity than lymph node repertoires and more diversity than nontumor tissue repertoires, and tumor T-cell repertoires showed preferential V and J gene usage. The study presented the conclusion that tumor T cells originate in lymph nodes as consistent with a hypothesis, not as something directly demonstrated. The data were considered consistent with most tumor T cells being derived from the lymph node and subsequently expanding within tumor tissue. The similarity between tumor and nontumor tissue repertoires was significantly greater in luminal-like breast cancer than in basal-like breast cancer.

Sequencing was performed on an Illumina HiSeq 2000. Multiplex PCR amplification was used to generate the TCR beta chain libraries. High-throughput sequencing was used to analyze the amplified TCR beta chain products. Through fastp at Q25 and MiXCR, TCRdb rebuilt clones from the public reads, retaining in-frame beta chains. Each entry is one CDR3 protein sequence, shown with its most common DNA and genes. The sample contains 150,000 to 200,000 distinct CDR3 sequences, 30% to 35% of them found a single time. The top ten clones comprise 3.5% to 4.5% of the sample. This clonotype was observed at least ten times. Its antigen is still unknown. Qualities for individual bases were not recorded, and no much larger clone is one base off. Lymph node samples were obtained from the axillary draining lymph nodes of breast cancer patients. Sequences MNHNY (CDR1) and SVGAGI (CDR2) are obtained from the germline V gene (reference sequence). V ends up 8 bases short and J 3 bases short, with an unmatched junction base count of 8. There are 16 amino acids in the CDR3, from cysteine to phenylalanine inclusive. Kept here is only the CDR3 DNA, which spans 48 bases and is read in frame from base 1.

Sequencing input: axillary lymph node tissue. The receptor was derived from a female donor with breast cancer. Some clones in this sample may be carry-over from other donors' samples. The chain is assembled from TRBV6-6 and TRBJ1-4, with 11 bases in between that match TRBD1. This receptor carries the CDR3 CASHGTGGIPNEKLFF. The nucleotide sequence reads TGTGCCAGCCATGGGACAGGGGGTATTCCTAATGAAAAACTGTTTTTT.